Listed here is a single T cell receptor (beta chain). Its specificity is not known. This sample is part of a study of vaccination and CD4 T cells after COVID-19. Whole-study context: Overlapping spike peptides served as the stimulus for the cells. These peptides came from SARS-CoV-2 and from the common cold coronaviruses HCoV-NL63, HCoV-OC43 and HCoV-229E.

The treatment: 10-day PBMC culture with coronavirus spike peptide pools or control peptides (ViraFEST assay). Negative selection was the method that isolated CD4+ T cells after 10 days of culture. Researchers used the Oncomine TCR Beta short-read assay to sequence DNA from cultured CD4+ T cells. TCRdb re-derived calls from the PCR reads in MiXCR, one entry per CDR3 protein. The sample shows some 15,000 distinct CDR3 sequences, over 50% of them seen only once. Study-wide results and caveats: Only relatively few convalescent patients were studied, and early post-infection timepoints were not analyzed.

The CDR3 is made up of 14 amino acids. CDR1 is LNHDA and CDR2 is SQIVND in the germline V gene (reference sequence). Trimming took off 9 bases at V and 0 bases at J, with 13 bases between the two ends. This receptor was taken from a human donor who had recovered from COVID-19. The genes are TRBV19 and TRBJ2-3; D perhaps matches TRBD1 (5 bases). Sequenced material: CD4+ T cells from blood, cultured in vitro. The CDR3 region is CASQRGPSTDTQYF. As DNA, the CDR3 is TGTGCCAGCCAAAGGGGCCCCAGCACAGATACGCAGTATTTT.